This entry lists 19 T cell receptor beta chains sequenced from one sample in a study of identical twins. Using its own MiXCR run on the 5' RACE reads, TCRdb lists one record per CDR3 protein. The profile covers around 1.7 million distinct CDR3 sequences, with less than 35% appearing a single time and under 0.35% taken by the ten largest. Sequencing was done on a sample of cord blood. These receptors were obtained from a newborn girl in good health.

This clonotype was detected only once. The chain uses TRBV3-1 and TRBJ2-2, with 10 bases lining up with TRBD1. With 0 bases clipped from V and 5 bases from J, the junction kept 3 bases outside the gene matches. The germline gives CDR1 LGHDT, CDR2 YNNKEL (reference sequence). The CDR3 runs to 16 residues. The CDR3 DNA follows: TGTGCCAGCAGCCAAGAGGGACAGGGGAGAACCGGGGAGCTGTTTTTT. Translating it yields CASSQEGQGRTGELFF.

This clonotype has just a few counts. This chain joins TRBV20-1 and TRBJ2-1; tentatively, D is TRBD1 (6 bases). V was cut by 5 bases and J by 0 bases, with 11 bases left in between. The CDR3 consists of 14 residues. Germline values: CDR1 DFQATT, CDR2 SNEGSKA (reference sequence). The CDR3 loop reads CSAWGRSSYNEQFF. The DNA of the CDR3 is TGCAGTGCTTGGGGGCGGAGCTCCTACAATGAGCAGTTCTTC.

This clonotype was counted a few times. The V gene is TRBV3-1, the J gene TRBJ2-5; 9 positions match TRBD2. The CDR3 has 16 residues. Germline CDR1 LGHDT, CDR2 YNNKEL (reference sequence). Germline trimming cut 1 base from V and 1 base from J; bases unmatched to any gene: 4. The CDR3 DNA is TGTGCCAGCAGCCAAGTTGTTAGCGGGGGCCAAGAGACCCAGTACTTC. This translates into CASSQVVSGGQETQYF.

This clonotype turned up a few times. CDR3 sequence (DNA): TGTGCCAGCAGTTTAGAGGGGTGGCGGGAGCAGTTCTTC. This sequence encodes CASSLEGWREQFF. The chain carries TRBV27 and TRBJ2-1, with D possibly being TRBD1 or TRBD2 (5 bases each). The V and J ends lost 2 bases and 10 bases respectively, with 12 bases between them. CDR1 MNHEY and CDR2 SMNVEV come from the germline V gene (reference sequence). The CDR3 is 13 amino acids.

The chain links TRBV6-6 to TRBJ1-2, with D perhaps matching TRBD1 (6 bases). From germline, CDR1 is MNHNY and CDR2 SVGAGI (reference sequence). There are 16 residues in the CDR3. V was pared by 0 bases and J by 4 bases, with 15 bases between. In DNA, the CDR3 is TGTGCCAGCAGTTACTCCCGCCCGGGGGCCTTCTATGGCTACACCTTC. Amino acid sequence: CASSYSRPGAFYGYTF.

This chain joins TRBV20-1 and TRBJ2-1, with 11 nucleotides matching TRBD2. CDR3 size: 14 residues. V was pared by 5 bases and J by 7 bases, with 7 bases of the junction left unmatched. Germline loops: CDR1 DFQATT, CDR2 SNEGSKA (reference sequence). CDR3 sequence: CSALSGRARNEQFF. The CDR3 DNA is TGCAGTGCTCTTAGCGGGAGGGCCCGGAATGAGCAGTTCTTC.

This chain's CDR3 is CASSLVRSGSDNEQYF. CDR3 in DNA: TGTGCCAGCAGCTTAGTACGGTCAGGGTCGGACAATGAGCAGTACTTC. The V call is TRBV7-9, the J call TRBJ2-1, with D possibly matching TRBD1 (5 bases). The DNA end is more similar to TRBJ2-7, so the J call may be wrong. This CDR3 contains 16 residues. CDR1 is SEHNR and CDR2 is FQNEAQ in the germline V gene (reference sequence).

The chain links TRBV10-3 to TRBJ2-6; perhaps TRBD2 as D (7 bases). V gave up 3 bases and J gave up 3 bases, with 9 bases separating them. The CDR3 sequence is 15 residues long. Germline V CDR1 and CDR2: ENHRY, SYGVKD. CDR3 DNA: TGTGCCATCAGTGAAGGGGGGGTTGGGGCCAACGTCCTGACTTTC. Protein sequence: CAISEGGVGANVLTF.

This clonotype was counted only a few times. The rearrangement links TRBV6-1 to TRBJ1-2, with D maybe TRBD1 (5 bases). Per the germline V gene, CDR1 is MNHNS and CDR2 is SASEGT. This CDR3 region has 14 residues. V lost 0 bases to trimming and J lost 7 bases, with 12 bases between them. DNA for the CDR3: TGTGCCAGCAGTGAAGCCCCTCGGAGGGGTGGCTACACCTTC. This translates into CASSEAPRRGGYTF.

There are a few counts of this clonotype. The chain is built from TRBV7-2 and TRBJ2-1; tentative D call: TRBD2 (5 bases). Germline V gene data show CDR1 as SGHTA and CDR2 as FQGNSA. The CDR3 consists of 14 residues. V lost 1 base and J 3 bases, leaving 7 bases between the germline ends. The CDR3, as DNA: TGTGCCAGCAGCTTAGTCGGGATCTACAATGAGCAGTTCTTC. Translating it yields CASSLVGIYNEQFF.

There are a few counts of this clonotype. The rearrangement joins TRBV28 to TRBJ1-2, with D uncertain. There are 14 residues in the CDR3. V lost 4 bases and J 4 bases, leaving 13 bases between the germline ends. The germline V gene has CDR1 MDHEN and CDR2 SYDVKM. In DNA, the CDR3 is TGTGCCAGCAGTTCAACCGGACGGACCTATGGCTACACCTTC. It translates to CASSSTGRTYGYTF.

The sample holds a few counts of this clonotype. The chain couples TRBV11-2 to TRBJ1-4, with a weak D call TRBD1 (5 bases). Trimming took 1 base from V and 8 from J, leaving 14 bases between them. This CDR3 contains 15 residues. The V gene's germline CDR1 is SGHAT and CDR2 FQNNGV. CDR3 nucleotides: TGTGCCAGCAGCTTAGGGGGCAGAGCAAGGGAAAAACTGTTTTTT. Protein: CASSLGGRAREKLFF.

This sequence joins TRBV28 and TRBJ2-7, with 7 bases matching TRBD2. The CDR3 covers 14 residues. The J segment lost 10 bases and the V segment lost 4 bases, leaving 13 bases of the junction unmatched. Germline V gene sequence: CDR1 MDHEN, CDR2 SYDVKM. The CDR3 is CASSYGGSLEAQYF. The CDR3 DNA sequence: TGTGCCAGCAGTTACGGCGGGAGTCTCGAGGCCCAGTACTTC.

The chain employs TRBV12-3 or TRBV12-4 and TRBJ2-1; 7 bases align to TRBD1. This CDR3 is 17 amino acids long. The junction had 17 bases not matched to a gene; V was cut back by 5 bases and J by 7 bases. The CDR3 DNA sequence: TGTGCCAGCAGTCCAACGAACCCTACAGGGGCCCGAAATGAGCAGTTCTTC. It is translated as CASSPTNPTGARNEQFF.

V and J are TRBV6-5 and TRBJ2-5, with D uncertain. Trimming cost V 0 bases and J 3 bases, with 11 bases left between them. The CDR3 extends over 15 amino acids. Per germline, CDR1 MNHEY and CDR2 SVGAGI. The CDR3 coding sequence is TGTGCCAGCAGTTACTCGTCCAGGAGTAAAGAGACCCAGTACTTC. Its protein is CASSYSSRSKETQYF.

The chain links TRBV12-3 or TRBV12-4 to TRBJ1-4, with D unclear. The CDR3 totals 16 residues. Trimming left V 3 bases short and J 3 bases short, with 14 bases between. The CDR3 DNA follows: TGTGCCAGCAGTTTTGGATCGGCAGTGCCTAATGAAAAACTGTTTTTT. It codes for CASSFGSAVPNEKLFF.

This clonotype was counted only a few times. This chain connects TRBV28 to TRBJ2-5; 8 positions match TRBD2. Looked up from germline, CDR1 is MDHEN and CDR2 is SYDVKM. With 4 bases clipped from V and 5 bases from J, the junction kept 15 bases outside the gene matches. This CDR3 has 17 amino acids. CDR3 sequence reads: CASSYGLAPPTKETQYF. The CDR3 region has the DNA TGTGCCAGCAGTTACGGACTAGCACCTCCCACAAAGGAGACCCAGTACTTC.

This clonotype was picked up a small number of times. The V call is TRBV4-1, the J call TRBJ2-7; perhaps TRBD1 as D (7 bases). This CDR3 comprises 17 residues. The V gene lost 1 base and the J gene lost 3 bases, with 19 bases spanning the gap. The germline CDR1 and CDR2 sequences are MGHRA and YSYEKL. The CDR3 nucleotides read TGCGCCAGCAGCCAAGGGAGGGGACAGCTCCTTTTCTACGAGCAGTACTTC. Protein product: CASSQGRGQLLFYEQYF.

This clonotype showed up many times. V is TRBV3-1 and J is TRBJ2-1; 8 bases are shared with TRBD2. The CDR3 sequence is 14 residues long. In germline, CDR1 is LGHDT, CDR2 YNNKEL (reference sequence). The ends lost 4 bases at V and 5 bases at J; junction bases unmatched: 4. The CDR3 protein is CASSLPGLDNEQFF. The CDR3 nucleotides read TGTGCCAGCAGCCTCCCGGGACTAGACAATGAGCAGTTCTTC.